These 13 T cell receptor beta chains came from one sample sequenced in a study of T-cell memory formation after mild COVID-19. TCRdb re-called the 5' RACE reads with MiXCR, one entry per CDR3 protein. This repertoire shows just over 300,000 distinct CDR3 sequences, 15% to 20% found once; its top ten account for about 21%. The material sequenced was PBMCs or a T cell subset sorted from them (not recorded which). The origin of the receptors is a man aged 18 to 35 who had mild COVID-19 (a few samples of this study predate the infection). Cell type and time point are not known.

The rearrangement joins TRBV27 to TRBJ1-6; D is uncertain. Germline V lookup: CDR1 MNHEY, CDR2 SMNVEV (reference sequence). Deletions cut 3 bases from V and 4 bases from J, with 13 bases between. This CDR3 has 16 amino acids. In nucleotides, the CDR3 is TGTGCCAGCAGTTTGGTCTGGGCGGGTTATAATTCACCCCTCCACTTT. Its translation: CASSLVWAGYNSPLHF.

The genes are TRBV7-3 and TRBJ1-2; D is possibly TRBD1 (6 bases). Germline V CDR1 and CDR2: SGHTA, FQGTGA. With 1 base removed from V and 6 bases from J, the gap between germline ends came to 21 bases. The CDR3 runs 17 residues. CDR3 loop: CASSLMPNRDNFHGYTF. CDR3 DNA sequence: TGTGCCAGCAGCTTAATGCCTAACAGGGACAACTTCCATGGCTACACCTTC.

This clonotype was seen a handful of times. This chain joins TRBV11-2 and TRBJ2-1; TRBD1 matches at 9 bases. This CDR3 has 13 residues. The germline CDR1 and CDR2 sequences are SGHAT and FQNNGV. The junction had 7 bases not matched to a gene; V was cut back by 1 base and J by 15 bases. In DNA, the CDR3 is TGTGCCAGCAGCTTAGTGGGGACAGGGTTTACGTTCTTC. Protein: CASSLVGTGFTFF.

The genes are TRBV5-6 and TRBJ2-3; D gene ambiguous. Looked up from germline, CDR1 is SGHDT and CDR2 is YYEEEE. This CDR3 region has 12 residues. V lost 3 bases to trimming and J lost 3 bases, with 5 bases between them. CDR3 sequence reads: CASSWDTDTQYF. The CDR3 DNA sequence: TGTGCCAGCAGCTGGGATACAGATACGCAGTATTTT.

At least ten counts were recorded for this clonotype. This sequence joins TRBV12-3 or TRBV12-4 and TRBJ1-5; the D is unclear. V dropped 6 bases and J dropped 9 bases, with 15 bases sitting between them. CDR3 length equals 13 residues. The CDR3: CASSPSPASPQHF. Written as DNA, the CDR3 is TGTGCCAGCAGCCCTAGCCCGGCCTCGCCCCAGCATTTT.

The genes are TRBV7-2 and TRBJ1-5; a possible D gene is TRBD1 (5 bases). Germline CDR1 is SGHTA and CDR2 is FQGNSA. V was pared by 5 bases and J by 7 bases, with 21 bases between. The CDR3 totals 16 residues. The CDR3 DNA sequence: TGTGCCAGCAGCCTCCTCCTTTCCAGGGCCGGGCAGCCCCAGCATTTT. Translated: CASSLLLSRAGQPQHF.

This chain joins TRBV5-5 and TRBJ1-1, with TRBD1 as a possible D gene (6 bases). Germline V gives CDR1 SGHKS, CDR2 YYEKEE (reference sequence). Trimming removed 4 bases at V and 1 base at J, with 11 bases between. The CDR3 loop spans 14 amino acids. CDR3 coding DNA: TGTGCCAGCAGCCCGAAGGGGGAGAACACTGAAGCTTTCTTT. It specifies CASSPKGENTEAFF.

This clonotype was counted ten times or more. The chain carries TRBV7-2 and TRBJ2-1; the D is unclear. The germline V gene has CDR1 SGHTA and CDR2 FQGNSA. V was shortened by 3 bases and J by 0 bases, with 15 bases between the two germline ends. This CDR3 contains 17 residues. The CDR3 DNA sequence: TGTGCCAGCAGCTTGATTGGGGTGGTCGTCTCCTACAATGAGCAGTTCTTC. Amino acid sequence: CASSLIGVVVSYNEQFF.

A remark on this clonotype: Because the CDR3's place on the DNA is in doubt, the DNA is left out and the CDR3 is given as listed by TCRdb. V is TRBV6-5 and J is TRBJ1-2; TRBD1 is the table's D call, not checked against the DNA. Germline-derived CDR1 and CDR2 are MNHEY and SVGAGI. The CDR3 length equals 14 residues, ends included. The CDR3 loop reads CASSSSQGYYGYTF.

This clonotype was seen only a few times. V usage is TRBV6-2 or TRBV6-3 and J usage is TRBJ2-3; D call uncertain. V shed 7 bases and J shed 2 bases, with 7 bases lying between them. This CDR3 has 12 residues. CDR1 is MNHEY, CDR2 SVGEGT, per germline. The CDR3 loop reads CASTHTTDTQYF. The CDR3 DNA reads TGTGCCAGCACACACACCACAGATACGCAGTATTTT.

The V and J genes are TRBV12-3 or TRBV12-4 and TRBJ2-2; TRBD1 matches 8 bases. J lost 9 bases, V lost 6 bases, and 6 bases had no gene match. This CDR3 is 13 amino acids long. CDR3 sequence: CASRADRVRELFF. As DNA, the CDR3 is TGTGCCAGCAGGGCGGACAGGGTCCGGGAGCTGTTTTTT.

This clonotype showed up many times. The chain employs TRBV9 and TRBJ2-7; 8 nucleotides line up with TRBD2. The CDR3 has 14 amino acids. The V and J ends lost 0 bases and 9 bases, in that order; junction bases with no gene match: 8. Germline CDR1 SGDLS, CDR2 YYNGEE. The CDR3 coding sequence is TGTGCCAGCAGCGTAGATTCTGCGGGGGGTTTGCAGTACTTC. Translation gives CASSVDSAGGLQYF.

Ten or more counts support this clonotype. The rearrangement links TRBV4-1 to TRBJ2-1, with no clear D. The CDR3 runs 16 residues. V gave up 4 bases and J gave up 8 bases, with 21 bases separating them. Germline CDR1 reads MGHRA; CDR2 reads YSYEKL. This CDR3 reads CASSLGARTTGHEQFF. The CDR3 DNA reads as TGCGCCAGCAGCCTAGGCGCCCGGACCACTGGCCATGAGCAGTTCTTC.